The rows below give T cell receptor beta chains drawn from one sample of a study of identical twins. TCRdb analysed the 5' RACE reads with MiXCR anew, one entry per CDR3 protein. Among about 250,000 distinct CDR3 sequences listed, around 15% were seen once. Input material: memory (CD45RO+) T cells sorted from blood. These receptors originate from a woman in her late teens or twenties in good health. Both conserved end residues are part of each CDR3. A D gene is named only where the DNA matches it firmly. A row's size may be missing; if present it is once, few, many or a size class.

clone size	D gene	J gene	V gene	CDR3 protein	CDR3 DNA
.	TRBD1	TRBJ1-2	TRBV9	CASSVMTGGYGYTF	TGTGCCAGCAGCGTAATGACAGGGGGCTATGGCTACACCTTC
.	.	TRBJ1-2	TRBV16	CASSQQNLAEGYTF	TGTGCCAGCAGCCAACAAAACCTAGCGGAGGGCTACACCTTC
many	TRBD1	TRBJ1-2	TRBV7-2	CASSSRGGRRLNYGYTF	TGTGCCAGCAGCTCGCGAGGGGGCCGCCGGCTTAACTATGGCTACACCTTC
few	TRBD1	TRBJ1-1	TRBV5-6	CASSLDDREAEAFF	TGTGCCAGCAGCTTGGATGACAGGGAGGCTGAAGCTTTCTTT
many	.	TRBJ2-7	TRBV9	CASSPTFWSSYEQYF	TGTGCCAGCAGCCCGACTTTTTGGAGCTCCTACGAGCAGTACTTC
.	TRBD1	TRBJ2-1	TRBV7-6	CASSSTGEESEQFF	TGTGCCAGCAGCTCGACAGGGGAGGAGAGTGAGCAGTTCTTC
few	.	TRBJ2-4	TRBV15	CATSRLLRTDTLAKNIQYF	TGTGCCACCAGCAGACTTCTACGGACGGATACTCTAGCCAAAAACATTCAGTACTTC
.	TRBD1	TRBJ1-2	TRBV19	CASTQGAVGYTF	TGTGCCAGTACACAGGGGGCGGTTGGCTACACCTTC
few	.	TRBJ2-1	TRBV5-1	CASSFAAVNEQFF	TGCGCCAGCAGCTTTGCGGCAGTCAATGAGCAGTTCTTC
many	TRBD1	TRBJ1-6	TRBV27	CASSPGTANSPLHF	TGTGCCAGCAGTCCAGGGACAGCGAATTCACCCCTCCACTTT
few	TRBD1	TRBJ2-7	TRBV10-3	CAISSQGAAYEQYF	TGTGCCATCTCGAGCCAGGGGGCCGCCTACGAGCAGTACTTC
many	.	TRBJ2-5	TRBV29-1	CSVDPQPNRYF	TGCAGCGTTGATCCCCAGCCCAACCGGTACTTC
many	TRBD1	TRBJ1-5	TRBV20-1	CSALQGALDQPQHF	TGCAGTGCTTTACAGGGGGCTTTGGATCAGCCCCAGCATTTT
.	TRBD2	TRBJ2-3	TRBV13	CASSPEGGRDTQYF	TGTGCCAGCAGCCCAGAGGGAGGGAGAGATACGCAGTATTTT
few	TRBD2	TRBJ2-1	TRBV20-1	CSARDKGLADNEQFF	TGCAGTGCTAGAGATAAGGGACTAGCGGACAATGAGCAGTTCTTC
few	.	TRBJ1-5	TRBV27	CASSSLGPNHSNQPQHF	TGTGCCAGCAGTTCATTAGGACCCAACCATAGCAATCAGCCCCAGCATTTT
few	.	TRBJ2-2	TRBV7-9	CASSPLGDTGELFF	TGTGCCAGCAGCCCGTTAGGGGACACCGGGGAGCTGTTTTTT
.	TRBD2	TRBJ2-2	TRBV30	CAQSGTNTGELFF	TGTGCCCAAAGCGGGACGAACACCGGGGAGCTGTTTTTT
.	TRBD1	TRBJ1-2	TRBV7-8	CASSSPDRGGGYTF	TGTGCCAGCAGCTCACCGGACAGGGGGGGTGGCTACACCTTC
.	TRBD2	TRBJ2-7	TRBV25-1	CASRASGSSYEQYF	TGTGCCAGCAGGGCTAGCGGGAGCTCCTACGAGCAGTACTTC
many	TRBD2	TRBJ2-1	TRBV11-2	CASSLGLAGTLYNEQFF	TGTGCCAGCAGCTTGGGACTAGCGGGGACCCTCTACAATGAGCAGTTCTTC
.	TRBD2	TRBJ2-7	TRBV6-5	CASITGLANYEQYF	TGTGCCAGCATTACGGGACTAGCAAACTACGAGCAGTACTTC
.	TRBD1	TRBJ2-2	TRBV12-3/TRBV12-4	CASRASDGTENTGELFF	TGTGCCAGCAGAGCCTCGGACGGGACAGAGAACACCGGGGAGCTGTTTTTT
.	TRBD1	TRBJ1-2	TRBV10-3	CAISGQGARGYGYTF	TGTGCCATCAGTGGCCAGGGGGCGCGAGGCTATGGCTACACCTTC
few	.	TRBJ2-7	TRBV3-1	CASSQGVRREQYF	TGTGCCAGCAGCCAAGGTGTGAGGCGCGAGCAGTACTTC
.	TRBD1	TRBJ1-4	TRBV29-1	CSVDRGDEKLFF	TGCAGCGTCGACAGGGGTGATGAAAAACTGTTTTTT
once	.	TRBJ2-1	TRBV5-1	CASSLSRDVDEQFF	TGCGCCAGCAGCTTGTCCCGGGACGTAGATGAGCAGTTCTTC
few	.	TRBJ2-5	TRBV7-6	CASSKDYRVSETQYF	TGTGCCAGCAGCAAAGACTACAGGGTTTCAGAGACCCAGTACTTC
.	.	TRBJ2-5	TRBV20-1	CSASVQETQYF	TGCAGTGCTAGCGTACAAGAGACCCAGTACTTC
few	TRBD2	TRBJ2-7	TRBV4-2	CASSPSSGNSYEQYF	TGTGCCAGCAGCCCCTCAAGCGGGAACTCCTACGAGCAGTACTTC
few	.	TRBJ2-5	TRBV20-1	CSARPRLEETQYF	TGCAGTGCTAGACCTCGACTAGAAGAGACCCAGTACTTC
.	.	TRBJ1-2	TRBV6-2/TRBV6-3	CASSSVVGGYTF	TGTGCCAGCAGTTCCGTGGTTGGTGGCTACACCTTC
many	.	TRBJ2-2	TRBV11-2	CASSVQANTGELFF	TGTGCCAGCAGCGTTCAAGCGAACACCGGGGAGCTGTTTTTT
few	.	TRBJ1-6	TRBV4-2	CASSQDREPYNSPLHF	TGTGCCAGCAGCCAAGACAGGGAGCCCTATAATTCACCCCTCCACTTT
.	.	TRBJ2-4	TRBV3-1	CASSQGSGGQNIQYF	TGTGCCAGCAGCCAAGGTTCCGGGGGCCAAAACATTCAGTACTTC
.	.	TRBJ1-3	TRBV7-2	CASSLVAGNTIYF	TGTGCCAGCAGCTTAGTGGCTGGAAACACCATATATTTT
.	.	TRBJ1-2	TRBV14	CASSQLVMGYGYTF	TGTGCCAGCAGCCAACTCGTTATGGGGTATGGCTACACCTTC
many	.	TRBJ2-5	TRBV10-3	CAISDRNGETQYF	TGTGCCATCAGCGACAGGAATGGGGAGACCCAGTACTTC
.	.	TRBJ1-1	TRBV5-1	CASQDGLNTEAFF	TGCGCCAGCCAGGACGGTTTGAACACTGAAGCTTTCTTT
few	.	TRBJ2-2	TRBV20-1	CSAQDTGELFF	TGCAGTGCTCAGGACACCGGGGAGCTGTTTTTT
few	.	TRBJ1-1	TRBV3-1	CASSQDYGVLNTEAFF	TGTGCCAGCAGCCAAGATTATGGGGTCCTGAACACTGAAGCTTTCTTT
many	.	TRBJ2-7	TRBV5-1	CASSLGEDEQYF	TGCGCCAGCAGCTTGGGGGAGGACGAGCAGTACTTC
few	.	TRBJ1-1	TRBV5-6	CASSLSGNEAFF	TGTGCCAGCAGCTTGTCTGGAAATGAAGCTTTCTTT
.	.	TRBJ2-5	TRBV4-3	CASSQAFREETQYF	TGCGCCAGCAGCCAAGCGTTCAGGGAAGAGACCCAGTACTTC
.	TRBD2	TRBJ2-7	TRBV3-1	CASSQDGTSASYEQYF	TGTGCCAGCAGCCAAGATGGGACTAGCGCCTCCTACGAGCAGTACTTC
many	.	TRBJ2-3	TRBV15	CATSRDPNTDTQYF	TGTGCCACCAGCAGAGACCCTAACACAGATACGCAGTATTTT
many	.	TRBJ1-1	TRBV2	CASSEGTQNTEAFF	TGTGCCAGCAGTGAAGGGACACAGAACACTGAAGCTTTCTTT